These 21 T cell receptor beta chains came from one sample sequenced in a study of blood T cell repertoires in COVID-19. Method: immunoSEQ multiplex PCR; TCRdb's copy keeps in-frame clones and lacks some. The sample records about 190,000 clones, about 85% being singletons. Source material: peripheral blood. The receptor set was obtained from an older man with COVID-19, enrolled during active disease.

The chain links TRBV18 to TRBJ1-5, with a weak D call TRBD1 (6 bases). Germline V gene lookup returns CDR1 KGHSH and CDR2 LQKENI. V lost 3 bases and J 5 bases, leaving 8 bases between the germline ends. The CDR3 contains 13 residues. CDR3 sequence: CASSPDRYQPQHF. The CDR3 nucleotides read TGTGCCAGCTCACCGGACAGATATCAGCCCCAGCATTTT. Complete variable domain (other parts from reference TRBV18 and TRBJ1-5): NAGVMQNPRHLVRRRGQEARLRCSPMKGHSHVYWYRQLPEEGLKFMVYLQKENIIDESGMPKERFSAEFPKEGPSILRIQQVVRGDSAAYFCASSPDRYQPQHFGDGTRLSIL.

V gene TRBV5-4 combines with J gene TRBJ1-2; TRBD1 agrees at 7 bases. Germline loops: CDR1 SGHNT, CDR2 YYREEE (reference sequence). This CDR3 has 15 amino acids. The V gene end was trimmed by 4 bases and the J gene end by 5 bases; junction bases not matched to a gene: 11. CDR3 sequence: CASSPSGTDSYGYTF. The CDR3 bases are TGTGCCAGCAGCCCGTCCGGGACAGACAGTTATGGCTACACCTTC. The variable domain in full, completed from reference TRBV5-4 and TRBJ1-2, reads ETGVTQSPTHLIKTRGQQVTLRCSSQSGHNTVSWYQQALGQGPQFIFQYYREEENGRGNFPPRFSGLQFPNYSSELNVNALELDDSALYLCASSPSGTDSYGYTFGSGTRLTVV.

This clone was seen more than once but under ten times. The genes are TRBV24-1 and TRBJ1-5; D is possibly TRBD1 (5 bases). Deletions cut 9 bases from V and 3 bases from J, with 8 bases between. The length of the CDR3 is 12 residues. CDR1 is KGHDR, CDR2 SFDVKD, per germline. The CDR3 loop reads CATQGSNQPQHF. Written as DNA, the CDR3 is TGTGCCACCCAGGGATCCAATCAGCCCCAGCATTTT.

The chain has TRBV4-2 and TRBJ1-6, with D tentatively TRBD1 (6 bases). This CDR3 contains 15 residues. Deletions cut 0 bases from V and 6 bases from J, with 9 bases between. Germline values: CDR1 LGHNA, CDR2 YNFKEQ. The DNA of the CDR3 is TGTGCCAGCAGCCAAGAGTCACAGGGTAATTCACCCCTCCACTTT. It encodes CASSQESQGNSPLHF.

The chain recombines TRBV18 with TRBJ1-3; 7 nucleotides agree with TRBD1. The CDR3 sequence is 16 residues long. After removal of 3 bases from V and 4 bases from J, the junction contained 9 bases not matched to a gene. Germline V gene lookup returns CDR1 KGHSH and CDR2 LQKENI. In nucleotides, the CDR3 is TGTGCCAGCTCACCGAACAGGGGTGCGAAAGGAAACACCATATATTTT. Translated, it gives CASSPNRGAKGNTIYF.

The V gene is TRBV2, the J gene TRBJ1-4; D is undetermined. Germline loops: CDR1 SNHLY, CDR2 FYNNEI. Trimming cost V 6 bases and J 8 bases, with 13 bases left between them. The CDR3 length is 13 residues. This CDR3 reads CASRWRVEEKLFF. CDR3 DNA sequence: TGTGCCAGCAGATGGAGGGTCGAGGAAAAACTGTTTTTT.

This clone has only one observation. Here the CDR3 DNA reads TGCGCCAGCAGCCAAGACTTCCAGGGGCTTGGGGTTAGCTCTGGGGCCAACGTCCTGACTTTC. Translation gives CASSQDFQGLGVSSGANVLTF. This chain connects TRBV4-1 to TRBJ2-6; D is perhaps TRBD1 (6 bases). Germline-derived CDR1 and CDR2 are MGHRA and YSYEKL. V lost 0 bases and J lost 0, with 21 bases in between. CDR3 length: 21 residues.

This sequence joins TRBV4-2 and TRBJ1-5, with D possibly being TRBD1 (6 bases). The CDR3 covers 16 residues. Trimming pared 0 bases from V and 2 bases from J, leaving 11 bases between. In germline, CDR1 is LGHNA, CDR2 YNFKEQ. This CDR3 is CASSQDWAGGNQPQHF. In DNA, the CDR3 is TGTGCCAGCAGCCAAGACTGGGCAGGGGGCAATCAGCCCCAGCATTTT.

This chain links TRBV11-2 with TRBJ2-5, with TRBD2 matching 7 bases. Germline CDR1 SGHAT, CDR2 FQNNGV. The CDR3 has 16 amino acids. Unmatched junction bases numbered 11, after V lost 2 bases and J lost 5 bases. The CDR3 DNA reads as TGTGCCAGCAGCTTATTTCACCGGGGAGCGGGGGAGACCCAGTACTTC. This sequence encodes CASSLFHRGAGETQYF.

The chain joins TRBV27 to TRBJ1-5; D not certain. The CDR3 spans 14 residues. Per germline, CDR1 MNHEY and CDR2 SMNVEV (reference sequence). Trimming removed 3 bases at V and 6 bases at J, with 12 bases between. The CDR3 here is CASSFSGIGQPQHF. The CDR3 nucleotides read TGTGCCAGCAGTTTTTCGGGGATTGGTCAGCCCCAGCATTTT.

This clone was seen once. V usage is TRBV14 and J usage is TRBJ2-2, with a possible D match to TRBD1 (6 bases). This CDR3 has 15 amino acids. Trimming shortened V by 3 bases and J by 6 bases, and 14 bases separated the two germline ends. Germline lookup yields CDR1 SGHDN and CDR2 FVKESK. The CDR3 DNA sequence: TGTGCCAGCAGCCAGACAGGCCGCCAAGCCGGGGAGCTGTTTTTT. Protein: CASSQTGRQAGELFF.

The CDR3 sequence: CASSLGTGGDQPQHF. The CDR3 DNA reads TGTGCCAGCAGTCTCGGGACAGGAGGCGATCAGCCCCAGCATTTT. The chain uses TRBV27 and TRBJ1-5; 8 bases are shared with TRBD1. Germline trimming cut 5 bases from V and 5 bases from J; bases unmatched to any gene: 8. From germline, CDR1 is MNHEY and CDR2 SMNVEV (reference sequence). There are 15 residues in the CDR3.

V usage is TRBV29-1 and J usage is TRBJ2-1; tentative D call: TRBD1 (6 bases). CDR1 and CDR2 from the germline V gene are SQVTM and ANQGSEA. V was shortened by 4 bases and J by 6 bases, with 10 bases between the two germline ends. The CDR3 contains 12 residues. CDR3: CSVAGAVNEQFF. CDR3 DNA sequence: TGCAGCGTTGCAGGGGCTGTCAATGAGCAGTTCTTC.

The chain couples TRBV10-3 to TRBJ2-5; 8 nucleotides agree with TRBD1. Germline V gene data show CDR1 as ENHRY and CDR2 as SYGVKD. V trimming: 6 bases; J trimming: 5 bases; junction bases outside the gene matches: 5. This CDR3 comprises 13 residues. Written as DNA, the CDR3 is TGTGCCATCAGGTCAGGGGGCGAGGAGACCCAGTACTTC. This encodes CAIRSGGEETQYF.

In the case of this clone: Different DNA sequences within this sample yield the same CDR3. The chain joins TRBV11-3 to TRBJ2-5, with a weak D call TRBD2 (5 bases). This CDR3 is 13 amino acids long. In germline, CDR1 is SGHNT, CDR2 YENEEA. V lost 5 bases, J lost 4 bases, and 11 bases lay in between. The CDR3 loop reads CASSRGRRETQYF. CDR3 nucleotides: TGTGCCAGCAGCCGAGGGCGGCGAGAGACCCAGTACTTC.

CDR3 region: CASSFTGTGNTEAFF. The DNA for the CDR3 is TGTGCCAGTAGTTTTACCGGGACAGGGAACACTGAAGCTTTCTTT. This chain uses TRBV19 with TRBJ1-1; TRBD1 agrees at 8 bases. Germline-derived CDR1 and CDR2 are LNHDA and SQIVND (reference sequence). This CDR3 has 15 amino acids. Losses at the gene ends were 5 bases for V and 1 base for J; bases not matched to a gene: 6.

The chain combines TRBV5-4 with TRBJ2-5; the D gene is possibly TRBD1 (6 bases). CDR3 length equals 14 residues. V lost 4 bases, J lost 2 bases, and 12 bases lay in between. The germline V gene encodes CDR1 SGHNT and CDR2 YYREEE (reference sequence). The DNA of the CDR3 is TGTGCCAGCAGCCCCGGACAGAGTCAAGAGACCCAGTACTTC. As protein: CASSPGQSQETQYF.

This clone turned up a few times. CDR3 nucleotide sequence: TGCGCCAGCAGCGCGGGACAGGGGGAAGGTGGCTACACCTTC. As protein: CASSAGQGEGGYTF. This sequence joins TRBV5-1 and TRBJ1-2, with 11 bases that match TRBD1. The CDR3 contains 14 residues. The ends lost 4 bases at V and 7 bases at J; junction bases unmatched: 6. Germline CDR1 SGHRS, CDR2 YFSETQ.

This clone was picked up a small number of times. The chain combines TRBV5-1 with TRBJ2-2; no definite D call. The germline V gene encodes CDR1 SGHRS and CDR2 YFSETQ. V was cut by 1 base and J by 0 bases, with 10 bases left in between. The CDR3 consists of 16 residues. This CDR3 is CASSLMTQANTGELFF. The CDR3 DNA is TGCGCCAGCAGCTTGATGACACAAGCGAACACCGGGGAGCTGTTTTTT.

This chain connects TRBV6-5 to TRBJ1-5; D is unclear. The CDR3 is 13 residues long. Germline V lookup: CDR1 MNHEY, CDR2 SVGAGI. V dropped 6 bases and J dropped 5 bases, with 11 bases sitting between them. The DNA of the CDR3 is TGTGCCAGCAGCCCCCAACGGGATCAGCCCCAGCATTTT. Amino acids: CASSPQRDQPQHF.

The chain couples TRBV7-8 to TRBJ1-1; no clear D gene. Germline values: CDR1 SGHVS, CDR2 FQNEAQ. The CDR3 runs 15 residues. V was cut by 4 bases and J by 1 base, with 13 bases left in between. The chain's CDR3 is CASSYSQVANTEAFF. CDR3 in DNA: TGTGCCAGCAGCTATTCACAAGTTGCGAACACTGAAGCTTTCTTT. Based on the CDR3 plus reference TRBV7-8 and TRBJ1-1, the full variable domain is GAGVSQSPRYKVAKRGQDVALRCDPISGHVSLFWYQQALGQGPEFLTYFQNEAQLDKSGLPSDRFFAERPEGSVSTLKIQRTQQEDSAVYLCASSYSQVANTEAFFGQGTRLTVV.